This passage covers 26 T cell receptor beta chains from one sample sequenced in a study of metastatic and nonmetastatic thyroid tumors. All patients were treatment-naive before thyroid surgery. Via MiXCR, TCRdb re-called the PCR reads. The data contain thousands of clones, 33% of them singletons. What was sequenced was adjacent normal tissue. The receptors come from a male donor with papillary thyroid cancer or a benign thyroid nodule (not recorded which). Some clones in this sample may be carry-over from other donors' samples.

This chain uses TRBV30 with TRBJ2-7, with 11 bases aligning to TRBD1. The CDR3 is 15 amino acids. Looked up from germline, CDR1 is GTSNPN and CDR2 is SVGIG (reference sequence). The V gene end was trimmed by 0 bases and the J gene end by 6 bases; junction bases not matched to a gene: 7. The CDR3 sequence: CAWSVLGQGEFEQYF. DNA for the CDR3: TGTGCCTGGAGTGTACTGGGACAGGGGGAATTCGAGCAGTACTTC.

In this sample, this clone turned up a few times. This chain joins TRBV28 and TRBJ2-7; D is unclear. This CDR3 has 13 amino acids. Germline-derived CDR1 and CDR2 are MDHEN and SYDVKM. Trimming took off 11 bases at V and 2 bases at J, with 16 bases between the two ends. The CDR3 region has the DNA TGTGCCGGAAGTGACAACACACCCTACGAGCAGTACTTC. This translates into CAGSDNTPYEQYF.

The table lists this clone with a few counts. The chain couples TRBV11-2 to TRBJ2-1; D may be TRBD1 (5 bases). The CDR3 covers 16 residues. CDR1 and CDR2 from the germline V gene are SGHAT and FQNNGV. Trimming removed 1 base from V and 8 bases from J, with 18 bases in between. The CDR3 sequence: CASSLVLPGLNYEQFF. The CDR3 region has the DNA TGTGCCAGCAGCTTAGTTTTGCCAGGGTTGAATTATGAGCAGTTCTTC.

As regards this clone: Because it lacks the conserved phenylalanine or tryptophan at the end, this CDR3 is likely a read error. V and J are TRBV19 and TRBJ1-5; D is unresolved. V shed 5 bases and J shed 0 bases, with 14 bases lying between them. This CDR3 has 16 residues. CDR1 and CDR2 (germline): LNHDA, SQIVND (reference sequence). CDR3 loop: CASSRVTSNSNQPQHL. The CDR3 DNA follows: TGTGCCAGTAGTCGGGTGACTAGTAATAGCAATCAGCCCCAGCATCTT.

The table lists this clone with a few counts. The chain carries TRBV6-1 and TRBJ1-1; 9 bases are a match to TRBD1. V was clipped by 6 bases and J by 3 bases; unmatched bases: 5. CDR1 and CDR2 (germline): MNHNS, SASEGT. CDR3 size: 14 residues. The CDR3 DNA reads TGTGCCAGCAGCTCACAGGGGGCTGACACTGAAGCTTTCTTT. This translates into CASSSQGADTEAFF.

This clone appeared a few times. This chain links TRBV20-1 with TRBJ2-1; 10 nucleotides line up with TRBD2. This CDR3 is 14 amino acids long. Trimming took 1 base from V and 4 from J; bases not matched to a gene: 1. From germline, CDR1 is DFQATT and CDR2 SNEGSKA (reference sequence). The CDR3 coding sequence is TGCAGTGCTAGAGGGACTAGCGGATACAATGAGCAGTTCTTC. It specifies CSARGTSGYNEQFF.

In its sample, this clone was seen once. The chain links TRBV5-4 to TRBJ1-5; a weak D match, TRBD1 (5 bases). This CDR3 has 16 amino acids. CDR1 SGHNT and CDR2 YYREEE come from the germline V gene (reference sequence). V lost 0 bases and J lost 7, with 17 bases in between. The CDR3 spells CASSLDGRWGDQPQHF. CDR3 DNA: TGTGCCAGCAGCTTGGACGGTCGGTGGGGGGACCAGCCCCAGCATTTT.

About this clone: A much larger clone is a single base away; this may be a read error. Distinct nucleotide sequences in the sample also encode this CDR3. J is TRBJ2-3 and V is TRBV7-2; perhaps TRBD1 as D (5 bases). The CDR3 runs to 14 residues. Looked up from germline, CDR1 is SGHTA and CDR2 is FQGNSA. CDR3 protein: CASSVYMMTDTQYF. The CDR3, as DNA: TGTGCCAGCAGCGTCTATATGATGACAGATACGCAGTACTTT.

This clone was found a few times. The identical CDR3 is also encoded by other nucleotide sequences in the sample. The chain employs TRBV20-1 and TRBJ1-5; 7 bases map to TRBD1. The CDR3 is 15 residues long. From germline, CDR1 is DFQATT and CDR2 SNEGSKA (reference sequence). With V trimmed by 6 bases and J by 4 bases, 12 bases remained unmatched. The CDR3 region has the DNA TGCAGTGCGGTTAGACAGGGAGAATTGAATCAGCCCCAGCATTTT. Translating it yields CSAVRQGELNQPQHF.

This clone has just a few counts. CDR3 region: CASSFYRGNEQYF. Here the CDR3 DNA reads TGTGCCAGCAGTTTTTATCGTGGGAATGAGCAGTACTTC. The chain joins TRBV6-1 to TRBJ2-7; D is undetermined. Per the germline V gene, CDR1 is MNHNS and CDR2 is SASEGT. The CDR3 extends over 13 amino acids. V shed 5 bases and J shed 7 bases, with 15 bases lying between them.

This clone appeared a few times. The chain joins TRBV20-1 to TRBJ2-1; TRBD2 matches at 13 bases. The CDR3 totals 15 residues. The ends lost 6 bases at V and 8 bases at J; junction bases unmatched: 10. The germline V gene encodes CDR1 DFQATT and CDR2 SNEGSKA (reference sequence). The chain's CDR3 is CSAPSGTSGEDEQFF. The CDR3 nucleotides are TGCAGTGCGCCATCCGGGACTAGCGGGGAAGATGAGCAGTTCTTC.

This clone has a count of ten or more. The rearrangement links TRBV11-3 to TRBJ1-2; 7 bases map to TRBD1. The germline gives CDR1 SGHNT, CDR2 YENEEA. The CDR3 length is 16 residues. V shed 5 bases and J 8 bases; nucleotides not matched to a gene: 17. CDR3 in amino acids: CASSPGGGRTFFGYTF. CDR3 nucleotide sequence: TGTGCCAGCAGCCCAGGAGGGGGCAGGACCTTCTTCGGCTACACCTTC.

There are a few counts of this clone. The chain combines TRBV11-3 with TRBJ1-6; D is possibly TRBD1 (5 bases). The germline V gene encodes CDR1 SGHNT and CDR2 YENEEA. The CDR3 runs 15 residues. V was pared by 5 bases and J by 9 bases, with 17 bases between. For the CDR3, the DNA is TGTGCCAGCAGCACCCGGGAGTCGGGGGGTTCACCCCTCCACTTT. Amino acids: CASSTRESGGSPLHF. The whole variable domain, remainder taken from reference TRBV11-3 and TRBJ1-6, is EAGVVQSPRYKIIEKKQPVAFWCNPISGHNTLYWYLQNLGQGPELLIRYENEEAVDDSQLPKDRFSAERLKGVDSTLKIQPAELGDSAVYLCASSTRESGGSPLHFGNGTRLTVT.

By share of the sample, this clone is large. The genes are TRBV5-4 and TRBJ1-1; no clear D. Germline V lookup: CDR1 SGHNT, CDR2 YYREEE (reference sequence). The V end lost 0 bases, the J end lost 0 bases, and 15 bases lay between the germline ends. The CDR3 is made up of 17 amino acids. Here the CDR3 reads CASSLAPIGTMNTEAFF. Written as DNA, the CDR3 is TGTGCCAGCAGCTTGGCACCGATCGGTACGATGAACACTGAAGCTTTCTTT.

This rearrangement joins TRBV11-1 to TRBJ2-3; 10 bases align to TRBD2. Germline V gene data show CDR1 as SGHAT and CDR2 as FQDESV (reference sequence). V lost 5 bases to trimming and J lost 3 bases; unmatched junction nucleotides: 8. This CDR3 is built from 16 residues. As DNA, the CDR3 is TGTGCCAGCAGCCCCGGTACTAGCGGGATTACAGATACGCAGTATTTT. This sequence encodes CASSPGTSGITDTQYF.

In its sample, this clone was seen a few times. The gene calls are TRBV27 and TRBJ2-7; D possibly matches TRBD1 or TRBD2 (5 bases each). Between the trimmed V and J ends, which lost 5 bases and 6 bases, there was a span of 14 bases. CDR3 length: 13 amino acids. CDR1 MNHEY and CDR2 SMNVEV come from the germline V gene (reference sequence). This CDR3 reads CASSLGELGEQYF. In DNA form, the CDR3 reads TGTGCCAGCAGTCTGGGGGAATTGGGCGAGCAGTACTTC.

The chain combines TRBV12-3 or TRBV12-4 with TRBJ1-1; no definite D call. The CDR3 length is 13 residues. Trimming removed 6 bases at V and 1 base at J, with 9 bases between. DNA of the CDR3: TGTGCCAGCAGCCGTATCAGGAACACTGAAGCTTTCTTT. Residues: CASSRIRNTEAFF.

J is TRBJ2-5 and V is TRBV9, with 10 bases identical to TRBD2. This CDR3 is built from 17 residues. After removal of 0 bases from V and 1 base from J, the junction contained 6 bases not matched to a gene. Looked up from germline, CDR1 is SGDLS and CDR2 is YYNGEE. The DNA of the CDR3 is TGTGCCAGCAGCGTAGGAGCGGGAGGGCCCGGCCAAGAGACCCAGTACTTC. Translated, it gives CASSVGAGGPGQETQYF.

This clone qualifies as large (0.1 to 1%). V usage is TRBV12-5 and J usage is TRBJ2-7, with D perhaps TRBD2 (5 bases). V was pared by 5 bases and J by 3 bases, with 11 bases between. Germline V gene data show CDR1 as LGHNT and CDR2 as FRNRAP. The CDR3 sequence is 13 residues long. The CDR3 protein is CASGVGLIYEQYF. The CDR3 DNA follows: TGTGCTAGTGGTGTAGGACTGATCTACGAGCAGTACTTC.

This clone is medium-sized within its sample. DNA for the CDR3: TGTGCCAGCAGCCCCCGGGGGACTAGCCTCAATGAGCAGTTCTTC. Translating gives CASSPRGTSLNEQFF. This chain connects TRBV3-1 to TRBJ2-1; 9 bases match TRBD2. The CDR3 totals 15 residues. Germline lookup yields CDR1 LGHDT and CDR2 YNNKEL (reference sequence). J lost 6 bases, V lost 4 bases, and 7 bases had no gene match.

This clone showed up just a few times. The chain combines TRBV12-3 or TRBV12-4 with TRBJ2-7; D possibly corresponds to TRBD1 (6 bases). V was pared by 6 bases and J by 4 bases, with 16 bases between. The CDR3 is 14 residues long. The CDR3 spells CASRTLGHPYEQYF. The CDR3, as DNA: TGTGCCAGCAGGACTCTGGGACATCCTTACGAGCAGTACTTC.

This chain links TRBV7-2 with TRBJ1-5, with 7 positions matching TRBD1. In germline, CDR1 is SGHTA, CDR2 FQGNSA. The CDR3 has 16 residues. Trimming removed 0 bases from V and 4 bases from J; junction bases left unmatched: 6. The CDR3 loop is CASSLAVTGTNQPQHF. CDR3 DNA sequence: TGTGCCAGCAGCTTAGCTGTGACAGGGACAAATCAGCCCCAGCATTTT.

This clone has just a few counts. The rearrangement joins TRBV20-1 to TRBJ1-1, with TRBD1 as a possible D gene (6 bases). V was trimmed by 0 bases and J by 0 bases, leaving 11 bases between them. Germline lookup yields CDR1 DFQATT and CDR2 SNEGSKA (reference sequence). The length of the CDR3 is 15 residues. CDR3 bases: TGCAGTGCTAGAGACGGGACAAGCCTGAACACTGAAGCTTTCTTT. This sequence encodes CSARDGTSLNTEAFF.

The V and J genes are TRBV6-8 and TRBJ2-7, with D tentatively TRBD2 (7 bases). Germline assignment: CDR1 MNHGY and CDR2 SAAAGT. The CDR3 totals 19 residues. The ends were cut back, 6 bases at V and 3 bases at J, with 30 bases in the middle. The CDR3 is CASSPSTLPGEGLGYEQYF. The CDR3 DNA is TGTGCCAGCAGCCCCTCTACGTTGCCAGGGGAGGGGCTAGGCTACGAGCAGTACTTC.

This clone was found a few times. The V and J genes are TRBV11-2 and TRBJ2-7; D is ambiguous. This CDR3 contains 13 residues. Trimming removed 4 bases at V and 7 bases at J, with 14 bases between. From germline, CDR1 is SGHAT and CDR2 FQNNGV. The CDR3 here is CASSSNSPSEQYF. The CDR3 coding sequence is TGTGCCAGCAGCTCCAACAGCCCCTCGGAGCAGTACTTC.

This clone is medium-sized by share. This chain uses TRBV10-1 with TRBJ2-1; a weak D match, TRBD1 (5 bases). V was clipped by 8 bases and J by 4 bases, with 12 bases between them. CDR1 WNHNN and CDR2 SYGVQD come from the germline V gene (reference sequence). The CDR3 consists of 13 residues. In DNA, the CDR3 is TGCGCCAGCTCTGAGACAGAATACAATGAGCAGTTCTTC. Its translation: CASSETEYNEQFF.